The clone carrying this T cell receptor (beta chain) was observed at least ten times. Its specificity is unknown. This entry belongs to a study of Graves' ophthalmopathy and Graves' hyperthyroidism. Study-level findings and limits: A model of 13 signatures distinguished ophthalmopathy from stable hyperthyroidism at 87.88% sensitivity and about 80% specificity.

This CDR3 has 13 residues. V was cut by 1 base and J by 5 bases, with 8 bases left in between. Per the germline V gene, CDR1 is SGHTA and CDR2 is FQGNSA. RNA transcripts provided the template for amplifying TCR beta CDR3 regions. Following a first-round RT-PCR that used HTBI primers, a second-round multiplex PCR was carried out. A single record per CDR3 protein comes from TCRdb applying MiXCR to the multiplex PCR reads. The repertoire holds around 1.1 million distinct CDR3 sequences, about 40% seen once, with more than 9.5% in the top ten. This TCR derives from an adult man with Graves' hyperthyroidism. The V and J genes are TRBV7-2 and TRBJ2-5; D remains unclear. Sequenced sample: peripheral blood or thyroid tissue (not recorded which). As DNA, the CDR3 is TGTGCCAGCAGCTTAGGGACCAGGGAGACCCAGTACTTC. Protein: CASSLGTRETQYF.